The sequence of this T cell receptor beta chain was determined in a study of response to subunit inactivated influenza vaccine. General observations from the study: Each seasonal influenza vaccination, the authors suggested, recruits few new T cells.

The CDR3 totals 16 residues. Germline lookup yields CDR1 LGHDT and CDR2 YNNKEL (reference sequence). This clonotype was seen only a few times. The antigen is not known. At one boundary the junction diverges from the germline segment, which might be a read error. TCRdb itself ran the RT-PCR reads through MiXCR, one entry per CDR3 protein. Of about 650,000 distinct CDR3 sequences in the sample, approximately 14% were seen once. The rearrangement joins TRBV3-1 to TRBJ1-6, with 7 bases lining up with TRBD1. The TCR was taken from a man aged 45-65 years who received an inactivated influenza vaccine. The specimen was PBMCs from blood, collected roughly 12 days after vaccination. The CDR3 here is CASSQGVNRGDSPLHF. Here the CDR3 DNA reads TGTGCCAGCAGTCAAGGCGTGAACAGGGGAGATTCACCCCTCCACTTT. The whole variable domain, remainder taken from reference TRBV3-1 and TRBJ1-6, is DTAVSQTPKYLVTQMGNDKSIKCEQNLGHDTMYWYKQDSKKFLKIMFSYNNKELIINETVPNRFSPKSPDKAHLNLHINSLELGDSAVYFCASSQGVNRGDSPLHFGNGTRLTVT.